Listed below are T cell receptor beta chains from one sample, sequenced in a study of shared clonotypes between healthy human individuals. Sequenced by immunoSEQ multiplex PCR; TCRdb stores in-frame clones only, minus some. The profile shows 2 million to 2.5 million clones, less than 95% of them singletons. The specimen was naive CD4+ T cells from PBMCs. The receptors originated from a man aged 18 to 29 in good health. Some clones in this sample may be carry-over from other donors' samples. Each CDR3 is given with its conserved first and last residue. A D gene is named only where the DNA matches it firmly. The size field is filled for only some rows; it gives once, few, many or a size class.

j_gene: TRBJ2-5; abundance: NA; d_gene: NA; v_gene: TRBV2; CDR3nt: TGTGCTAGCCTAAGGCAGGGTGAGACCCAGTACTTC; CDR3aa: CASLRQGETQYF
j_gene: TRBJ1-2; abundance: once; d_gene: NA; v_gene: TRBV9; CDR3nt: TGTGCCAGCAGCCCCCGGGAGGGGGTTGGCTACACCTTC; CDR3aa: CASSPREGVGYTF
j_gene: TRBJ2-3; abundance: NA; d_gene: NA; v_gene: TRBV28; CDR3nt: TGTGCCAGCAGTTTGGGGGGGCGCCCTGGCACAGATACGCAGTATTTT; CDR3aa: CASSLGGRPGTDTQYF
j_gene: TRBJ1-4; abundance: NA; d_gene: TRBD1; v_gene: TRBV28; CDR3nt: TGTGCCAGCAGTTTGTCGGGACAGACTAATGAAAAACTGTTTTTT; CDR3aa: CASSLSGQTNEKLFF
j_gene: TRBJ2-7; abundance: NA; d_gene: NA; v_gene: TRBV5-1; CDR3nt: TGCGCCAGTCGGGAGGCCGGGGGGCCCTACCCCGAGCAGTACTTC; CDR3aa: CASREAGGPYPEQYF
j_gene: TRBJ2-7; abundance: NA; d_gene: TRBD2; v_gene: TRBV4-1; CDR3nt: TGCGCCAGCAGCCGGGGAGGGCAGTCCTACGAGCAGTACTTC; CDR3aa: CASSRGGQSYEQYF
j_gene: TRBJ2-7; abundance: NA; d_gene: NA; v_gene: TRBV28; CDR3nt: TGTGCCAGCAGTTTGTCGGGCATTTCCTACGAGCAGTACTTC; CDR3aa: CASSLSGISYEQYF
j_gene: TRBJ2-3; abundance: NA; d_gene: NA; v_gene: TRBV5-4; CDR3nt: TGTGCCAGCAGCAGAACCGGGACAACGCTCACAGATACGCAGTATTTT; CDR3aa: CASSRTGTTLTDTQYF
j_gene: TRBJ2-1; abundance: NA; d_gene: TRBD2; v_gene: TRBV6-5; CDR3nt: TGTGCCAGCAGTTACTCTAGCGGGAGGTACAATGAGCAGTTCTTC; CDR3aa: CASSYSSGRYNEQFF
j_gene: TRBJ2-1; abundance: NA; d_gene: NA; v_gene: TRBV28; CDR3nt: TGTGCCAGCAGTTCACGTAATGAGCAGTTCTTC; CDR3aa: CASSSRNEQFF
j_gene: TRBJ2-1; abundance: NA; d_gene: NA; v_gene: TRBV5-1; CDR3nt: TGCGCCAGCAGCCACTCCTACAATGAGCAGTTCTTC; CDR3aa: CASSHSYNEQFF
j_gene: TRBJ1-2; abundance: NA; d_gene: NA; v_gene: TRBV7-9; CDR3nt: TGTGCCAGCCGCGCAATGGGGCTCTATGGCTACACCTTC; CDR3aa: CASRAMGLYGYTF
j_gene: TRBJ1-1; abundance: NA; d_gene: NA; v_gene: TRBV6-1; CDR3nt: TGTGCCAGCAGTGAACGTAAGTTATCGAACACTGAAGCTTTCTTT; CDR3aa: CASSERKLSNTEAFF
j_gene: TRBJ1-2; abundance: once; d_gene: NA; v_gene: TRBV6-1; CDR3nt: TGTGCCAGCAGGCTAGGACTGGTGGATGGCTACACCTTC; CDR3aa: CASRLGLVDGYTF
j_gene: TRBJ1-4; abundance: once; d_gene: NA; v_gene: TRBV28; CDR3nt: TGTGCCAGCAAAAGGACAGCTAATGAAAAACTGTTTTTT; CDR3aa: CASKRTANEKLFF
j_gene: TRBJ2-5; abundance: NA; d_gene: TRBD2; v_gene: TRBV10-3; CDR3nt: TGTGCCATCAGTGAACCGGGACTAGCGGGAGATAGGGTATCCCCAGAGACCCAGTACTTC; CDR3aa: CAISEPGLAGDRVSPETQYF
j_gene: TRBJ2-1; abundance: NA; d_gene: NA; v_gene: TRBV4-1; CDR3nt: TGCGCCAGCAGCCAAGGGTCTGGCGGGGCTGCCTACAATGAGCAGTTCTTC; CDR3aa: CASSQGSGGAAYNEQFF
j_gene: TRBJ2-5; abundance: NA; d_gene: TRBD2; v_gene: TRBV2; CDR3nt: TGTGCCAGCGTTCTTGCGGGAGTGGGAGAGACCCAGTACTTC; CDR3aa: CASVLAGVGETQYF
j_gene: TRBJ1-5; abundance: NA; d_gene: TRBD1; v_gene: TRBV7-8; CDR3nt: TGTGCCAGCAGCCAGCCAGGGGGCGGTCAGCCCCAGCATTTT; CDR3aa: CASSQPGGGQPQHF
j_gene: TRBJ2-6; abundance: NA; d_gene: NA; v_gene: TRBV16; CDR3nt: TGTGCCAGCAGCCAATTCAGGGAGATTGGGGCCAACGTCCTGACTTTC; CDR3aa: CASSQFREIGANVLTF
j_gene: TRBJ1-5; abundance: NA; d_gene: TRBD1; v_gene: TRBV15; CDR3nt: TGTGCCACCAGCAGAGCAGGGGGAAGCAATCAGCCCCAGCATTTT; CDR3aa: CATSRAGGSNQPQHF
j_gene: TRBJ1-5; abundance: NA; d_gene: NA; v_gene: TRBV28; CDR3nt: TGTGCCAGCAGTTTCGGTGGTTGGCAGCCCCAGCATTTT; CDR3aa: CASSFGGWQPQHF
j_gene: TRBJ1-2; abundance: NA; d_gene: NA; v_gene: TRBV18; CDR3nt: TGTGCCAGCTCACCACTACAGGGAACCAACTATGGCTACACCTTC; CDR3aa: CASSPLQGTNYGYTF
j_gene: TRBJ1-2; abundance: NA; d_gene: NA; v_gene: TRBV2; CDR3nt: TGTGCCAGCAGCGGAACCGTCGCTAACTATGGCTACACCTTC; CDR3aa: CASSGTVANYGYTF
j_gene: TRBJ2-1; abundance: NA; d_gene: NA; v_gene: TRBV19; CDR3nt: TGTGCCAGTACTTACGCGAGGAGGGCCGTTAATGAGCAGTTCTTC; CDR3aa: CASTYARRAVNEQFF
j_gene: TRBJ1-3; abundance: NA; d_gene: NA; v_gene: TRBV6-6; CDR3nt: TGTGCCAGCAGTCAGGCGGGAAACACCATATATTTT; CDR3aa: CASSQAGNTIYF
j_gene: TRBJ1-5; abundance: NA; d_gene: TRBD1; v_gene: TRBV5-4; CDR3nt: TGTGCCAGCAGCTTGGACAGGGGTAGTGGCAATCAGCCCCAGCATTTT; CDR3aa: CASSLDRGSGNQPQHF
j_gene: TRBJ2-2; abundance: NA; d_gene: NA; v_gene: TRBV19; CDR3nt: TGTGCCAGTACCTTTGGTCCCGCGAACACCGGGGAGCTGTTTTTT; CDR3aa: CASTFGPANTGELFF
j_gene: TRBJ2-7; abundance: NA; d_gene: NA; v_gene: TRBV4-1; CDR3nt: TGCGCCAGCAGCCAAGATAGTGGTACGGGACTGGTCTACGAGCAGTACTTC; CDR3aa: CASSQDSGTGLVYEQYF
j_gene: TRBJ2-7; abundance: NA; d_gene: TRBD2; v_gene: TRBV5-4; CDR3nt: TGTGCCAGCAGCTTGGGATATAGCGGGACCCCTTATGAGCAGTACTTC; CDR3aa: CASSLGYSGTPYEQYF
j_gene: TRBJ2-1; abundance: once; d_gene: NA; v_gene: TRBV7-2; CDR3nt: TGTGCCAGCAGCTACTACAAGGTATCTGAGCAGTTCTTC; CDR3aa: CASSYYKVSEQFF
j_gene: TRBJ2-2; abundance: NA; d_gene: NA; v_gene: TRBV10-1; CDR3nt: TGCGCCAGCAGTGAAGAAAGCTTGACCGGGGAGCTGTTTTTT; CDR3aa: CASSEESLTGELFF
j_gene: TRBJ2-4; abundance: NA; d_gene: NA; v_gene: TRBV7-2; CDR3nt: TGTGCCAGCAGCACCCCGGGCAAAAACATTCAGTACTTC; CDR3aa: CASSTPGKNIQYF
j_gene: TRBJ1-1; abundance: NA; d_gene: NA; v_gene: TRBV10-3; CDR3nt: TGTGCCATCAGTGAGAGCCGGGGTACCACTGAAGCTTTCTTT; CDR3aa: CAISESRGTTEAFF
j_gene: TRBJ2-1; abundance: NA; d_gene: TRBD2; v_gene: TRBV9; CDR3nt: TGTGCCAGCAGCACGACTAGCGGGAGTAATGAGCAGTTCTTC; CDR3aa: CASSTTSGSNEQFF
j_gene: TRBJ2-7; abundance: NA; d_gene: NA; v_gene: TRBV15; CDR3nt: TGTGCCACCAGTAATCTCCTCGGGAACGAGCAGTACTTC; CDR3aa: CATSNLLGNEQYF
j_gene: TRBJ1-1; abundance: NA; d_gene: NA; v_gene: TRBV7-6; CDR3nt: TGTGCCAGCAGCCAAGGGGGTCGACAGGTGAACACTGAAGCTTTCTTT; CDR3aa: CASSQGGRQVNTEAFF
j_gene: TRBJ2-6; abundance: NA; d_gene: NA; v_gene: TRBV28; CDR3nt: TGTGCCAGCAGTTCCGATCGAGACCCGAGCTCTGGGGCCAACGTCCTGACTTTC; CDR3aa: CASSSDRDPSSGANVLTF
j_gene: TRBJ1-2; abundance: NA; d_gene: NA; v_gene: TRBV28; CDR3nt: TGTGCCAGCAGCGCCCCCACGGGCCCTTCTAACTATGGCTACACCTTC; CDR3aa: CASSAPTGPSNYGYTF
j_gene: TRBJ1-3; abundance: once; d_gene: NA; v_gene: TRBV7-2; CDR3nt: TGTGCCAGCAGCTTAGCGTCGTGGCCAGGGTCTGGAAACACCATATATTTT; CDR3aa: CASSLASWPGSGNTIYF
j_gene: TRBJ1-4; abundance: NA; d_gene: TRBD1; v_gene: TRBV30; CDR3nt: TGTGCCTGGAGGGTAGCAGGGGGCCATGAAAAACTGTTTTTT; CDR3aa: CAWRVAGGHEKLFF
j_gene: TRBJ2-1; abundance: NA; d_gene: TRBD2; v_gene: TRBV11-2; CDR3nt: TGTGCCAGCAGCTTGAAGAGCGGGGCATACAATGAGCAGTTCTTC; CDR3aa: CASSLKSGAYNEQFF
j_gene: TRBJ2-7; abundance: NA; d_gene: TRBD2; v_gene: TRBV27; CDR3nt: TGTGCCAGCAGTTTATCGAGGGTGGGAGGGGCCTACGAGCAGTACTTC; CDR3aa: CASSLSRVGGAYEQYF
j_gene: TRBJ1-4; abundance: NA; d_gene: NA; v_gene: TRBV23-1; CDR3nt: TGCGCCAGCAGTAACTTTACTGAAAAACTGTTTTTT; CDR3aa: CASSNFTEKLFF